The clone carrying this TCR beta chain was detected only a few times. The antigen is unknown. TCRdb re-analysed the reads in MiXCR, keeping a single row per CDR3 protein. Counted here are nearly 70,000 distinct CDR3 sequences, 20% to 25% occurring once; the ten biggest clones make up 79%. This entry is derived from a study of T cell repertoires in cytomegalovirus infection. The overall study: A matching HLA type, together with CMV infection, was signaled by public TCR beta signatures.

Whole-study results and caveats: The study identified carriers of CMV plus the relevant HLA from cumulative public TCR beta family frequency. HLA-C-restricted, CMV-specific TCR beta clonotypes were dominant ex vivo.

This CDR3 has 14 residues. Trimming removed 1 base at V and 0 bases at J, with 6 bases between. Germline V gene lookup returns CDR1 LNHDA and CDR2 SQIVND (reference sequence). This sequence joins TRBV19 and TRBJ1-1; weak D call: TRBD1 (5 bases). The sequenced material came from PBMCs, sequenced either directly or after in vitro stimulation (not recorded which). The sequence was collected from a human donor in good health (CMV status not recorded). Some clones in this sample may be carry-over from other donors' samples. CDR3 coding DNA: TGTGCCAGTAGTATAGGAGGGGTGAACACTGAAGCTTTCTTT. Its protein product is CASSIGGVNTEAFF.